What follows are 11 T cell receptor beta chains derived from one specimen sequenced in a study of cytomegalovirus exposure and HLA in healthy donors. The PCR made use of 60 Vbeta and 13 Jbeta primers. Generated by immunoSEQ multiplex PCR, the TCRdb table keeps only in-frame clones and is missing some. This sample has roughly 120,000 clones, with over 70% found just once. Source material: PBMCs. The receptors were gathered from a woman aged 45-59 years in good health and CMV-seropositive.

The chain links TRBV29-1 to TRBJ1-6, with D maybe TRBD1 (6 bases). The germline V gene encodes CDR1 SQVTM and CDR2 ANQGSEA. The CDR3 is made up of 14 amino acids. Trimming took 5 bases from V and 7 from J, leaving 15 bases between them. CDR3 sequence reads: CSVRQEGTNSPLHF. The CDR3 DNA reads as TGCAGCGTTCGACAGGAAGGTACAAATTCACCCCTCCACTTT.

The V call is TRBV5-6, the J call TRBJ2-5; 15 bases align to TRBD2. Germline V gene lookup returns CDR1 SGHDT and CDR2 YYEEEE. The CDR3 runs 18 residues. V dropped 3 bases and J dropped 0; count of bases not matched to a gene: 6. The CDR3 spells CASSSGLAGGPYQETQYF. The CDR3 DNA sequence: TGTGCCAGCAGCTCCGGACTAGCGGGGGGGCCTTACCAAGAGACCCAGTACTTC. Combining the CDR3 with reference TRBV5-6 and TRBJ2-5 gives the whole variable domain DAGVTQSPTHLIKTRGQQVTLRCSPKSGHDTVSWYQQALGQGPQFIFQYYEEEERQRGNFPDRFSGHQFPNYSSELNVNALLLGDSALYLCASSSGLAGGPYQETQYFGPGTRLLVL.

The V call is TRBV5-6, the J call TRBJ2-7, with TRBD2 matching over 11 bases. Germline assignment: CDR1 SGHDT and CDR2 YYEEEE. This CDR3 spans 17 amino acids. The junction had 6 bases not matched to a gene; V was cut back by 0 bases and J by 1 base. The CDR3 nucleotides are TGTGCCAGCAGCTTGGCCAGGGGACTAGCGGATTCCTACGAGCAGTACTTC. Protein sequence: CASSLARGLADSYEQYF.

V gene TRBV6-5 combines with J gene TRBJ1-1, with D uncertain. The ends were cut back, 5 bases at V and 0 bases at J, with 10 bases in the middle. Germline CDR1 MNHEY, CDR2 SVGAGI. The CDR3 is 14 amino acids. The CDR3 nucleotides are TGTGCCAGCAGTGAGGGAGGCCTGAACACTGAAGCTTTCTTT. This encodes CASSEGGLNTEAFF.

V usage is TRBV15 and J usage is TRBJ2-1; D may be TRBD2 (6 bases). The CDR3 loop spans 15 amino acids. The germline gives CDR1 LNHNV, CDR2 YYDKDF (reference sequence). With 1 base removed from V and 6 bases from J, the gap between germline ends came to 13 bases. The CDR3 loop is CATSRGDGSFNEQFF. CDR3 nucleotide sequence: TGTGCCACCAGCAGAGGGGACGGGAGTTTCAATGAGCAGTTCTTC.

This rearrangement joins TRBV10-3 to TRBJ1-5; D is ambiguous. Per the germline V gene, CDR1 is ENHRY and CDR2 is SYGVKD. The CDR3 has 15 amino acids. V shed 3 bases and J shed 2 bases, with 11 bases lying between them. The CDR3 sequence is CAISDRVLGNQPQHF. The CDR3 DNA is TGTGCCATCAGTGACCGCGTTCTAGGCAATCAGCCCCAGCATTTT.

The chain links TRBV11-3 to TRBJ1-1, with TRBD1 as a possible D gene (6 bases). The CDR3 length is 13 residues. Trimming cost V 5 bases and J 4 bases, with 11 bases left between them. Germline loops: CDR1 SGHNT, CDR2 YENEEA. CDR3 coding DNA: TGTGCCAGCAGCCATTCACAGGGCACTGAAGCTTTCTTT. Protein: CASSHSQGTEAFF.

The chain employs TRBV19 and TRBJ1-4; 10 bases agree with TRBD1. Germline CDR1 is LNHDA and CDR2 is SQIVND (reference sequence). V was pared by 9 bases and J by 4 bases, with 8 bases of the junction left unmatched. The CDR3 contains 15 residues. The CDR3 coding sequence is TGTGCCAGCCAGGACAGGGGGGGACTTAATGAAAAACTGTTTTTT. It translates to CASQDRGGLNEKLFF.

The rearrangement uses TRBV7-2 and TRBJ1-1; 7 bases are a match to TRBD1. From germline, CDR1 is SGHTA and CDR2 FQGNSA. Trimming at V came to 4 bases and at J to 1 base, leaving 0 bases not matched to a gene. CDR3 size: 13 residues. The CDR3 sequence: CASSWTGNTEAFF. DNA for the CDR3: TGTGCCAGCAGCTGGACAGGGAACACTGAAGCTTTCTTT.

J is TRBJ2-3 and V is TRBV6-5; D is perhaps TRBD1 (6 bases). CDR3 size: 14 residues. The V end was cut by 6 bases, the J end by 2 bases, with 12 bases between. Germline V gene lookup returns CDR1 MNHEY and CDR2 SVGAGI. The CDR3 sequence: CASRSGQITDTQYF. Here the CDR3 DNA reads TGTGCCAGCAGATCCGGACAGATCACAGATACGCAGTATTTT.

The DNA of the CDR3 is TGTGCCTGGACCGGACAGGTGGGGGCTGAAGCTTTCTTT. Protein: CAWTGQVGAEAFF. V is TRBV30 and J is TRBJ1-1; 7 bases agree with TRBD1. The length of the CDR3 is 13 residues. Germline V CDR1 and CDR2: GTSNPN, SVGIG (reference sequence). Trimming cost V 4 bases and J 6 bases; bases outside gene matches: 8.